A single sample is the source of the 32 T cell receptor beta chains below, sequenced in a study of blood T cell repertoires in COVID-19. Sequencing was performed with immunoSEQ multiplex PCR; in TCRdb, only in-frame clones are kept and a portion is missing. The sample has more than 250,000 clones, 88% seen once. The sample was peripheral blood. The receptor set was obtained from a human donor in a cohort sampled during active COVID-19.

V gene TRBV23-1 combines with J gene TRBJ2-1, with 9 bases fitting TRBD1. TRBV23-1 is filed as an ORF, its function uncertain. The V and J ends lost 1 base and 5 bases, in that order; junction bases with no gene match: 6. This CDR3 is built from 16 residues. The CDR3 is CASSQFGGQGHNEQFF. As DNA, the CDR3 is TGCGCCAGCAGTCAATTCGGGGGACAGGGCCACAATGAGCAGTTCTTC.

CDR3 in amino acids: CASSYPLRDSYEQYF. CDR3 bases: TGTGCCAGCAGTTACCCCCTCAGGGACTCCTACGAGCAGTACTTC. The V and J genes are TRBV6-2 or TRBV6-3 and TRBJ2-7, with D maybe TRBD1 (5 bases). This CDR3 comprises 15 residues. Germline V lookup: CDR1 MNHEY, CDR2 SVGEGT. Trimming pared 2 bases from V and 0 bases from J, leaving 11 bases between.

V and J are TRBV5-6 and TRBJ2-7, with 11 bases identical to TRBD1. The V segment lost 1 base and the J segment 12 bases; nucleotides outside the gene matches: 9. Germline V gene data show CDR1 as SGHDT and CDR2 as YYEEEE. This CDR3 contains 14 residues. The CDR3, as DNA: TGTGCCAGCAGCTTGTATCGGACAGGGGGCGCGCGGTACTTC. It encodes CASSLYRTGGARYF.

This clone was observed a few times. V gene TRBV5-1 combines with J gene TRBJ2-7; a weak D match, TRBD1 (5 bases). CDR1 is SGHRS, CDR2 YFSETQ, per germline. V was shortened by 2 bases and J by 6 bases, with 21 bases between the two germline ends. The CDR3 runs 16 residues. CDR3 DNA sequence: TGCGCCAGCAGCTTACTCCCCAGGGCCGGTGGCGGCGAGCAGTACTTC. Translated: CASSLLPRAGGGEQYF.

The chain joins TRBV6-5 to TRBJ1-3; a possible D gene is TRBD1 (5 bases). Per the germline V gene, CDR1 is MNHEY and CDR2 is SVGAGI. Deletions cut 5 bases from V and 2 bases from J, with 13 bases between. CDR3 length equals 15 residues. CDR3 in amino acids: CASSTRGLAGNTIYF. Here the CDR3 DNA reads TGTGCCAGCAGTACTCGGGGACTTGCTGGAAACACCATATATTTT.

V usage is TRBV6-2 or TRBV6-3 and J usage is TRBJ2-5, with TRBD2 matching over 10 bases. This CDR3 has 16 amino acids. CDR1 is MNHEY, CDR2 SVGEGT, per germline. The V gene end was trimmed by 6 bases and the J gene end by 0 bases; junction bases not matched to a gene: 7. The CDR3 bases are TGTGCCAGCAGCTCCCAGACTAGCGGGTACCAAGAGACCCAGTACTTC. It codes for CASSSQTSGYQETQYF.

This clone is a singleton in its sample. The DNA for the CDR3 is TGTGCCAGCAGGATACGGACAGGGCCTAATGAAAAACTGTTTTTT. Protein sequence: CASRIRTGPNEKLFF. The V and J genes are TRBV4-2 and TRBJ1-4; the match to TRBD1 covers 8 bases. This CDR3 has 15 amino acids. CDR1 and CDR2 (germline): LGHNA, YNFKEQ. The V gene end was trimmed by 6 bases and the J gene end by 3 bases; junction bases not matched to a gene: 6.

The J gene is TRBJ2-2, the V gene TRBV3-1 (or the pseudogene TRBV3-2), with D hard to call. Germline CDR1 and CDR2: LGHDT and YNNKEL (reference sequence). This CDR3 spans 19 amino acids. Trimming removed 0 bases from V and 0 bases from J, with 17 bases in between. CDR3 residues: CASSQDRKSSRPNTGELFF. The CDR3 region has the DNA TGTGCCAGCAGCCAAGATCGAAAAAGCTCCCGCCCGAACACCGGGGAGCTGTTTTTT.

The chain uses TRBV11-2 and TRBJ1-2; no clear D. The CDR3 is 13 residues long. The V end was cut by 4 bases, the J end by 1 base, with 7 bases between. CDR1 is SGHAT, CDR2 FQNNGV, per germline. CDR3 in amino acids: CASSSDNNYGYTF. CDR3 bases: TGTGCCAGCAGCTCTGACAATAACTATGGCTACACCTTC.

The chain uses TRBV14 and TRBJ2-3; TRBD2 agrees at 12 bases. The germline V gene encodes CDR1 SGHDN and CDR2 FVKESK. J was trimmed by 4 bases and V by 1 base; bases with no gene match: 3. The CDR3 runs 16 residues. CDR3 DNA sequence: TGTGCCAGCAGCCAAGGACTAGCGGGGGCCCCAGATACGCAGTATTTT. This translates into CASSQGLAGAPDTQYF.

V usage is TRBV28 and J usage is TRBJ2-7, with 7 positions matching TRBD1. Looked up from germline, CDR1 is MDHEN and CDR2 is SYDVKM. The trim removed 2 bases at V and 7 bases at J, leaving 11 bases unmatched. This CDR3 region has 15 residues. Written as DNA, the CDR3 is TGTGCCAGCAGTTTACCGCCGACAGGGTCGGGGGAGCAGTACTTC. The encoded protein is CASSLPPTGSGEQYF.

The V call is TRBV6-2 or TRBV6-3, the J call TRBJ1-1; TRBD1 matches at 9 bases. Per the germline V gene, CDR1 is MNHEY and CDR2 is SVGEGT. The CDR3 covers 19 residues. V shed 2 bases, J shed 0 bases, and the junction held 13 bases outside the gene matches. Here the CDR3 DNA reads TGTGCCAGCAGTTACCGAATAAAGGACAGGGGCCCCTTGAACACTGAAGCTTTCTTT. This sequence encodes CASSYRIKDRGPLNTEAFF.

This chain connects TRBV7-9 to TRBJ2-7; a weak D match, TRBD1 (5 bases). Germline CDR1 reads SEHNR; CDR2 reads FQNEAQ (reference sequence). The CDR3 loop spans 13 amino acids. V lost 5 bases and J lost 6, with 14 bases in between. Here the CDR3 reads CASSDPAGREQYF. For the CDR3, the DNA is TGTGCCAGCAGCGACCCAGCAGGGCGCGAGCAGTACTTC.

Here the CDR3 reads CASSLTGGYEQYF. The CDR3, as DNA: TGTGCCAGCAGCTTGACGGGAGGGTACGAGCAGTACTTC. The rearrangement links TRBV7-2 to TRBJ2-7, with 8 bases matching TRBD2. The V gene end was trimmed by 3 bases and the J gene end by 4 bases; junction bases not matched to a gene: 2. The CDR3 is 13 amino acids. From germline, CDR1 is SGHTA and CDR2 FQGNSA.

The chain links TRBV19 to TRBJ1-2, with D tentatively TRBD1 (6 bases). The V end lost 5 bases, the J end lost 8 bases, and 12 bases lay between the germline ends. Germline V gene sequence: CDR1 LNHDA, CDR2 SQIVND (reference sequence). CDR3 length: 12 amino acids. The CDR3 sequence is CASSPRGGGYTF. The CDR3 DNA sequence: TGTGCCAGTAGTCCCAGGGGTGGGGGCTACACCTTC.

CDR3 protein: CASSYLGGTGANEQFF. The CDR3, as DNA: TGTGCCAGCAGTTACCTCGGCGGGACAGGGGCCAATGAGCAGTTCTTC. The chain employs TRBV6-6 and TRBJ2-1; TRBD1 matches 10 bases. V dropped 2 bases and J dropped 6; count of bases not matched to a gene: 7. The length of the CDR3 is 16 residues. The germline V gene has CDR1 MNHNY and CDR2 SVGAGI (reference sequence).

The chain carries TRBV11-2 and TRBJ2-3; TRBD2 matches 10 bases. This CDR3 has 17 amino acids. CDR1 SGHAT and CDR2 FQNNGV come from the germline V gene. The J segment lost 2 bases and the V segment lost 4 bases, leaving 9 bases of the junction unmatched. CDR3: CASSSLYSGGTTDTQYF. Written as DNA, the CDR3 is TGTGCCAGCAGCTCCCTGTATAGCGGGGGGACCACAGATACGCAGTATTTT.

J is TRBJ2-7 and V is TRBV18; D is uncertain. This CDR3 contains 14 residues. The germline CDR1 and CDR2 sequences are KGHSH and LQKENI. V was pared by 1 base and J by 1 base, with 8 bases between. CDR3 residues: CASSPRVASYEQYF. The CDR3 DNA sequence: TGTGCCAGCTCACCACGGGTAGCTTCCTACGAGCAGTACTTC.

This chain uses TRBV7-2 with TRBJ2-1, with a weak D call TRBD2 (5 bases). The germline gives CDR1 SGHTA, CDR2 FQGNSA. CDR3 length: 13 amino acids. The germline V and J ends were trimmed by 6 bases and 6 bases, with 12 bases remaining between them. The CDR3 here is CASSLRLLNEQFF. The CDR3 DNA reads as TGTGCCAGCAGTCTCCGACTACTCAATGAGCAGTTCTTC.

The chain employs TRBV11-2 and TRBJ1-1, with D uncertain. This CDR3 region has 13 residues. V lost 1 base and J lost 6, with 9 bases in between. The germline V gene has CDR1 SGHAT and CDR2 FQNNGV. For the CDR3, the DNA is TGTGCCAGCAGCTTAGGTCTTTCCTCTGAAGCTTTCTTT. It codes for CASSLGLSSEAFF.

CDR3 nucleotide sequence: TGTGCCACCAGCAGAGGGAGGGGCGTCGGATTGTCGACCCAGTACTTC. Its protein is CATSRGRGVGLSTQYF. This chain joins TRBV15 and TRBJ2-5; maybe TRBD2 (6 bases). Trimming took 1 base from V and 7 from J, leaving 19 bases between them. CDR1 is LNHNV and CDR2 is YYDKDF in the germline V gene (reference sequence). The CDR3 sequence is 16 residues long.

V is TRBV11-2 and J is TRBJ2-7, with 11 bases aligning to TRBD1. CDR1 is SGHAT and CDR2 is FQNNGV in the germline V gene. The CDR3 runs to 14 residues. Trimming removed 6 bases from V and 7 bases from J; junction bases left unmatched: 8. CDR3 amino acids: CASRRDRGNNEQYF. In DNA form, the CDR3 reads TGTGCCAGCAGGAGGGACAGGGGGAATAATGAGCAGTACTTC.

The CDR3 sequence is CASIGGGRGETQYF. In nucleotides, the CDR3 is TGTGCCAGCATTGGCGGGGGGCGCGGGGAGACCCAGTACTTC. V gene TRBV5-5 combines with J gene TRBJ2-5; 8 bases fit TRBD2. This CDR3 spans 14 amino acids. The germline V gene encodes CDR1 SGHKS and CDR2 YYEKEE (reference sequence). V shed 6 bases, J shed 5 bases, and the junction held 9 bases outside the gene matches.

J is TRBJ2-2 and V is TRBV7-2, with 10 bases fitting TRBD2. The CDR3 has 19 amino acids. Germline V gene sequence: CDR1 SGHTA, CDR2 FQGNSA. V lost 6 bases to trimming and J lost 0 bases; unmatched junction nucleotides: 13. CDR3 residues: CASRKDRLAGVSNTGELFF. For the CDR3, the DNA is TGTGCCAGCAGAAAAGATCGGCTAGCGGGGGTTTCGAACACCGGGGAGCTGTTTTTT.

This clone was observed a few times. This rearrangement joins TRBV7-9 to TRBJ1-1; maybe TRBD1 (6 bases). The ends were cut back, 5 bases at V and 8 bases at J, with 12 bases in the middle. Per the germline V gene, CDR1 is SEHNR and CDR2 is FQNEAQ (reference sequence). The CDR3 length is 12 residues. CDR3 in amino acids: CASSREDREAFF. CDR3 in DNA: TGTGCCAGCAGCCGAGAAGACAGGGAAGCTTTCTTT.

V is TRBV19 and J is TRBJ2-2; D is unclear. CDR1 and CDR2 (germline): LNHDA, SQIVND (reference sequence). The CDR3 totals 14 residues. V lost 1 base, J lost 4 bases, and 7 bases lay in between. The CDR3 DNA reads TGTGCCAGTAGTATAGGCGTGGTCACCGGGGAGCTGTTTTTT. It is translated as CASSIGVVTGELFF.

V and J are TRBV18 and TRBJ2-6, with D perhaps TRBD2 (5 bases). The CDR3 contains 14 residues. Germline lookup yields CDR1 KGHSH and CDR2 LQKENI. V was cut by 6 bases and J by 6 bases, with 12 bases left in between. The CDR3 DNA reads as TGTGCCAGCTCCCCCGGACTCCAGGCCAACGTCCTGACTTTC. It translates to CASSPGLQANVLTF.

The J gene is TRBJ1-2, the V gene TRBV7-2; no definite D call. The CDR3 spans 13 residues. CDR1 is SGHTA and CDR2 is FQGNSA in the germline V gene. Between the trimmed V and J ends, which lost 1 base and 8 bases, there was a span of 11 bases. The CDR3 DNA follows: TGTGCCAGCAGCTTAGGGGCAGGCAGAGGCTACACCTTC. It is translated as CASSLGAGRGYTF. Full variable domain (missing parts from reference TRBV7-2 and TRBJ1-2): GAGVSQSPSNKVTEKGKDVELRCDPISGHTALYWYRQSLGQGLEFLIYFQGNSAPDKSGLPSDRFSAERTGGSVSTLTIQRTQQEDSAVYLCASSLGAGRGYTFGSGTRLTVV.

V and J are TRBV5-4 and TRBJ1-1, with D possibly TRBD1 on 6 matching bases. V shed 1 base and J shed 6 bases, with 19 bases lying between them. The CDR3 covers 16 residues. From germline, CDR1 is SGHNT and CDR2 YYREEE (reference sequence). The CDR3: CASSLKLGQGLPEAFF. The CDR3 DNA sequence: TGTGCCAGCAGCTTGAAATTAGGGCAGGGGTTGCCTGAAGCTTTCTTT.

This clone was counted between two and nine times. The chain links TRBV7-9 to TRBJ1-5; D unclear. This CDR3 is built from 16 residues. The germline V gene has CDR1 SEHNR and CDR2 FQNEAQ (reference sequence). Between the trimmed V and J ends, which lost 1 base and 2 bases, there was a span of 12 bases. Here the CDR3 DNA reads TGTGCCAGCAGCTTAGATCGGGATGGAGGCAATCAGCCCCAGCATTTT. Its translation: CASSLDRDGGNQPQHF.

In this sample, this clone turned up once. The V call is TRBV9, the J call TRBJ1-5; perhaps TRBD1 as D (5 bases). The CDR3 runs 14 residues. The V gene's germline CDR1 is SGDLS and CDR2 YYNGEE. V was pared by 4 bases and J by 5 bases, with 13 bases between. The CDR3 loop is CASSIGGAYQPQHF. The CDR3 DNA reads as TGTGCCAGCAGCATCGGCGGGGCATATCAGCCCCAGCATTTT.

This chain links TRBV7-2 with TRBJ2-1, with TRBD1 as a possible D gene (5 bases). The CDR3 has 17 amino acids. Germline CDR1 and CDR2: SGHTA and FQGNSA. Trimming took off 1 base at V and 0 bases at J, with 13 bases between the two ends. DNA for the CDR3: TGTGCCAGCAGCTTAGGGTTGACAGTGAGCTCCTACAATGAGCAGTTCTTC. Translated, it gives CASSLGLTVSSYNEQFF.